Listed below are T cell receptor beta chains from one sample, sequenced in a study of T cell responses to AZD1222 COVID-19 vaccine. Sequenced by immunoSEQ multiplex PCR; TCRdb stores in-frame clones only, minus some. Of roughly 150,000 clones listed, 80% to 95% are singletons. Sequencing was performed on peripheral blood, taken 28 days after the second AZD1222 dose. The origin of the receptors is an adult who received the AZD1222 COVID-19 vaccine. Both conserved end residues are part of each CDR3. D genes are given only for firm matches. Only some rows state a clone size, as once, few, many or a class for expanded clones.

v_gene	abundance	d_gene	len	j_gene	CDR3aa
TRBV3-1/TRBV3-2	once	.	14	TRBJ2-7	CASSHDIPNYEQYF
TRBV6-2/TRBV6-3	.	TRBD1	14	TRBJ1-5	CASSGTGGNQPQHF
TRBV6-1	.	.	15	TRBJ2-3	CASSEFGGSTDTQYF
TRBV5-1	few	.	14	TRBJ1-1	CASSLAPAATEAFF
TRBV5-4	.	.	14	TRBJ1-1	CASSAGSPNTEAFF
TRBV15	.	TRBD1	16	TRBJ1-4	CATSTRTGPLGEKLFF
TRBV7-9	.	TRBD1	17	TRBJ1-2	CASSHGKGTEETGGYTF
TRBV7-9	.	.	15	TRBJ1-2	CASSDDSRKNYGYTF
TRBV7-9	.	.	13	TRBJ2-2	CASSLGRTGELFF
TRBV9	.	TRBD1	16	TRBJ2-1	CASSVLGQGTYNEQFF
TRBV5-5	.	.	15	TRBJ1-3	CASSRGGVSGNTIYF
TRBV6-5	.	TRBD2	15	TRBJ2-1	CASSYLAGGSNEQFF
TRBV27	.	TRBD1	15	TRBJ1-6	CASSLRAGGNSPLHF
TRBV27	.	TRBD2	17	TRBJ2-5	CASSLRGLAGRRETQYF
TRBV29-1	once	TRBD1	12	TRBJ1-1	CSVTGGYTEAFF
TRBV3-1/TRBV3-2	.	TRBD1	15	TRBJ1-1	CASTQWGQKNTEAFF
TRBV6-6	.	.	16	TRBJ2-7	CASSLPQGGSSYEQYF